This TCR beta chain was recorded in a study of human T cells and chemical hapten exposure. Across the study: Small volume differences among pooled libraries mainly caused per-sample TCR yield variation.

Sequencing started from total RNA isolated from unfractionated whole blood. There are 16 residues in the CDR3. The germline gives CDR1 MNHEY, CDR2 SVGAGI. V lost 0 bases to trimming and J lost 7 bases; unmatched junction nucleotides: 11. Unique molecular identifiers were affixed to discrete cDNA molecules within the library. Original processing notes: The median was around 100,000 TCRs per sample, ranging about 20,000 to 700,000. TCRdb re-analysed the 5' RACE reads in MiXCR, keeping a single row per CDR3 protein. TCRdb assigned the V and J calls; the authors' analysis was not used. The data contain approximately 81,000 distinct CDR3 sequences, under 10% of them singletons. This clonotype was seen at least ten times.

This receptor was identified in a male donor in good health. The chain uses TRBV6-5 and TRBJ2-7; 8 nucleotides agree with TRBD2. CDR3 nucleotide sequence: TGTGCCAGCAGTTACTCCCTAGCGGGCTTTCAGGTGGAGCAGTACTTC. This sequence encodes CASSYSLAGFQVEQYF.